Each of the 27 T cell receptor beta chains below was sequenced from the same sample in a study of cytomegalovirus exposure and HLA in healthy donors. Researchers ran the PCR with 60 Vbeta and 13 Jbeta primers. TCRdb keeps only in-frame clones here, not all; method: immunoSEQ multiplex PCR. Of 120,000 or so clones listed, 80% were seen once; the top ten hold about 2.6%. The source material was PBMCs. All receptors come from a man aged 25-45 years in good health and CMV-seronegative.

This chain links TRBV6-5 with TRBJ2-7; 9 bases line up with TRBD1. This CDR3 comprises 14 residues. The germline V gene encodes CDR1 MNHEY and CDR2 SVGAGI. V lost 4 bases to trimming and J lost 5 bases; unmatched junction nucleotides: 6. CDR3 in amino acids: CASSFGTGINEQYF. The CDR3 DNA follows: TGTGCCAGCAGTTTCGGGACAGGGATTAACGAGCAGTACTTC.

The V call is TRBV6-5, the J call TRBJ2-1; the match to TRBD2 covers 10 bases. CDR1 MNHEY and CDR2 SVGAGI come from the germline V gene. V gave up 8 bases and J gave up 0 bases; unmatched junction bases: 4. There are 15 residues in the CDR3. CDR3 in DNA: TGTGCCAGCTCTAGCGGGAGATACTCCTACAATGAGCAGTTCTTC. Its translation is CASSSGRYSYNEQFF.

Comment on this clone: The junction and the germline gene differ at one end; a read error may be behind it. The J gene is TRBJ1-4, the V gene TRBV29-1, with 7 nucleotides matching TRBD1. The CDR3 consists of 11 residues. The V gene's germline CDR1 is SQVTM and CDR2 ANQGSEA. The CDR3 sequence: CSVDSEGQLVF. CDR3 sequence (DNA): TGCAGCGTTGACTCTGAGGGACAGTTGGTTTTT.

This clone was counted only a few times. CDR3 loop: CSVEGLAGEYEQYF. The CDR3 DNA reads TGCAGCGTTGAAGGCCTAGCGGGAGAGTACGAGCAGTACTTC. The rearrangement links TRBV29-1 to TRBJ2-7, with 10 bases that match TRBD2. Germline V gives CDR1 SQVTM, CDR2 ANQGSEA. With 1 base clipped from V and 4 bases from J, the junction kept 4 bases outside the gene matches. This CDR3 contains 14 residues.

The rearrangement links TRBV2 to TRBJ2-7, with 12 bases lining up with TRBD2. Trimming cost V 8 bases and J 2 bases; bases outside gene matches: 16. Germline V gene lookup returns CDR1 SNHLY and CDR2 FYNNEI. This CDR3 has 18 residues. The CDR3 sequence: CASASVGLAGTSTYEQYF. CDR3 coding DNA: TGTGCCAGCGCTAGCGTTGGACTAGCGGGAACTTCCACCTACGAGCAGTACTTC.

The rearrangement joins TRBV12-5 to TRBJ2-1; 9 nucleotides line up with TRBD2. The CDR3 is made up of 17 amino acids. Trimming cost V 5 bases and J 2 bases; bases outside gene matches: 10. CDR1 is LGHNT and CDR2 is FRNRAP in the germline V gene. CDR3: CASGAPFLAGTYNEQFF. The CDR3 coding sequence is TGTGCTAGTGGTGCACCCTTTCTAGCGGGAACCTACAATGAGCAGTTCTTC.

This clone came up a few times. The genes are TRBV30 and TRBJ1-2; weak D call: TRBD1 (6 bases). CDR1 and CDR2 from the germline V gene are GTSNPN and SVGIG (reference sequence). V gave up 7 bases and J gave up 5 bases, with 20 bases separating them. This CDR3 is 14 amino acids long. The CDR3 loop is CAYATGIGAYGYTF. As DNA, the CDR3 is TGTGCCTACGCGACAGGAATAGGGGCTTATGGCTACACCTTC.

The rearrangement uses TRBV2 and TRBJ1-1; D perhaps matches TRBD1 (6 bases). This CDR3 has 11 amino acids. CDR1 SNHLY and CDR2 FYNNEI come from the germline V gene. V was shortened by 7 bases and J by 5 bases, with 8 bases between the two germline ends. CDR3 region: CASTTGTEAFF. The CDR3 DNA reads as TGTGCCAGCACTACAGGGACTGAAGCTTTCTTT.

This clone was detected a few times. The CDR3 loop is CASSQRGIYEQYF. For the CDR3, the DNA is TGTGCCAGCTCACAACGGGGTATCTACGAGCAGTACTTC. The chain links TRBV6-5 to TRBJ2-7; possibly TRBD2 for D (5 bases). V lost 8 bases and J lost 3, with 14 bases in between. Germline V gene lookup returns CDR1 MNHEY and CDR2 SVGAGI. The CDR3 covers 13 residues.

This chain uses TRBV19 with TRBJ2-3; possible D gene TRBD2, 5 bases. The V and J ends lost 8 bases and 1 base respectively, with 13 bases between them. Germline assignment: CDR1 LNHDA and CDR2 SQIVND (reference sequence). The CDR3 runs to 14 residues. The CDR3 loop reads CASSLVGGTDTQYF. The CDR3 coding sequence is TGTGCCAGTTCCCTTGTCGGGGGCACAGATACGCAGTATTTT.

The chain joins TRBV19 to TRBJ1-1; D perhaps matches TRBD1 (6 bases). V lost 4 bases and J lost 13, with 16 bases in between. Germline V gene lookup returns CDR1 LNHDA and CDR2 SQIVND (reference sequence). CDR3 length equals 12 residues. The CDR3, as DNA: TGTGCCAGTAGTAACACAGGGCTCAACGATTTCTTT. Its protein product is CASSNTGLNDFF.

J is TRBJ2-5 and V is TRBV15; 11 bases fit TRBD2. Trimming cost V 3 bases and J 5 bases; bases outside gene matches: 8. CDR3 length: 16 amino acids. Germline V gene sequence: CDR1 LNHNV, CDR2 YYDKDF (reference sequence). In DNA form, the CDR3 reads TGTGCCACCAGCAGGCTACTAGCGGGAGAGCTGGAGACCCAGTACTTC. Translation gives CATSRLLAGELETQYF.

This chain links TRBV28 with TRBJ2-5; D gene uncertain. This CDR3 is 13 amino acids long. V dropped 0 bases and J dropped 4 bases, with 6 bases sitting between them. The germline CDR1 and CDR2 sequences are MDHEN and SYDVKM. The CDR3 reads CASSLWAVETQYF. DNA of the CDR3: TGTGCCAGCAGTTTATGGGCAGTAGAGACCCAGTACTTC.

With regard to this clone: A read error may produce the germline difference seen at one junction end. The rearrangement uses TRBV27 and TRBJ1-2, with TRBD1 identical over 9 bases. Germline-derived CDR1 and CDR2 are MNHEY and SMNVEV (reference sequence). The CDR3 length is 16 residues. The CDR3 DNA reads TGTGCCAGCAGTCCAAACCCCGGGACAGGGAACTATGGCTACCCCTTC. Amino acid sequence: CASSPNPGTGNYGYPF.

V is TRBV27 and J is TRBJ1-3; TRBD1 might be the D (5 bases). Trimming removed 6 bases at V and 0 bases at J, with 15 bases between. This CDR3 has 16 residues. Germline CDR1 MNHEY, CDR2 SMNVEV (reference sequence). The CDR3 sequence: CASRGRDSSSGNTIYF. As DNA, the CDR3 is TGTGCCAGCAGGGGGAGGGACTCTAGCTCTGGAAACACCATATATTTT.

This clone came up a few times. CDR3 sequence reads: CASSSRPGDTQYF. CDR3 DNA: TGTGCCAGTAGTTCTCGCCCGGGGGATACGCAGTATTTT. V is TRBV19 and J is TRBJ2-3, with D possibly being TRBD2 (5 bases). Germline values: CDR1 LNHDA, CDR2 SQIVND (reference sequence). The CDR3 is made up of 13 amino acids. Trimming removed 5 bases at V and 6 bases at J, with 12 bases between.

For the CDR3, the DNA is TGCAGTGCTCGCCGGCAAGAGACCCAGTACTTC. Its protein product is CSARRQETQYF. The V gene is TRBV20-1, the J gene TRBJ2-5; D is unclear. V was clipped by 5 bases and J by 2 bases, with 6 bases between them. Germline V gene lookup returns CDR1 DFQATT and CDR2 SNEGSKA (reference sequence). The length of the CDR3 is 11 residues.

The DNA for the CDR3 is TGTGCCAGCAGCGTAGACAGGGGGCCCCAAGAGACCCAGTACTTC. Amino acids: CASSVDRGPQETQYF. This sequence joins TRBV9 and TRBJ2-5; 9 nucleotides align to TRBD1. Trimming at V came to 0 bases and at J to 1 base, leaving 1 base not matched to a gene. From germline, CDR1 is SGDLS and CDR2 YYNGEE. The CDR3 consists of 15 residues. Full variable domain (missing parts from reference TRBV9 and TRBJ2-5): DSGVTQTPKHLITATGQRVTLRCSPRSGDLSVYWYQQSLDQGLQFLIQYYNGEERAKGNILERFSAQQFPDLHSELNLSSLELGDSALYFCASSVDRGPQETQYFGPGTRLLVL.

This chain uses TRBV10-3 with TRBJ2-1; TRBD2 aligns across 9 bases. The CDR3 is made up of 15 amino acids. With 10 bases clipped from V and 2 bases from J, the junction kept 9 bases outside the gene matches. The germline V gene encodes CDR1 ENHRY and CDR2 SYGVKD. The CDR3 spells CATASGTLTYNEQFF. The CDR3 DNA follows: TGTGCCACCGCTAGCGGGACCTTAACCTACAATGAGCAGTTCTTC.

This chain connects TRBV6-5 to TRBJ1-3, with D tentatively TRBD1 (6 bases). CDR3 length: 15 amino acids. V lost 0 bases, J lost 2 bases, and 8 bases lay in between. Per the germline V gene, CDR1 is MNHEY and CDR2 is SVGAGI. CDR3 bases: TGTGCCAGCAGTTACTCGTCAGGGGCTGGAAACACCATATATTTT. Translating gives CASSYSSGAGNTIYF.

This rearrangement joins TRBV28 to TRBJ1-1; D not resolved. V dropped 4 bases and J dropped 7 bases, with 7 bases sitting between them. This CDR3 contains 11 residues. Germline V gene sequence: CDR1 MDHEN, CDR2 SYDVKM. The CDR3 bases are TGTGCCAGCAGTTCAAATTTTGAAGCTTTCTTT. It codes for CASSSNFEAFF. Full variable domain (remainder filled in from reference TRBV28 and TRBJ1-1): DVKVTQSSRYLVKRTGEKVFLECVQDMDHENMFWYRQDPGLGLRLIYFSYDVKMKEKGDIPEGYSVSREKKERFSLILESASTNQTSMYLCASSSNFEAFFGQGTRLTVV.

This chain joins TRBV10-3 and TRBJ1-1; possible D gene TRBD1, 5 bases. Germline CDR1 ENHRY, CDR2 SYGVKD. The CDR3 has 19 residues. The V gene lost 2 bases and the J gene lost 3 bases, with 25 bases spanning the gap. Here the CDR3 reads CAISEELWRGLLKDTEAFF. CDR3 coding DNA: TGTGCCATCAGTGAGGAGCTGTGGAGGGGTTTACTAAAGGACACTGAAGCTTTCTTT.

This clone was seen only once. The chain links TRBV6-5 to TRBJ2-5; D unclear. The CDR3 has 14 amino acids. Trimming left V 0 bases short and J 6 bases short, with 11 bases between. The germline V gene has CDR1 MNHEY and CDR2 SVGAGI. DNA of the CDR3: TGTGCCAGCAGTTACTCGGCACCCACCCAGACCCAGTACTTC. This sequence encodes CASSYSAPTQTQYF.

This clone was found a few times. The rearrangement uses TRBV5-6 and TRBJ1-4; TRBD1 matches at 7 bases. V shed 3 bases and J 8 bases; nucleotides not matched to a gene: 13. There are 16 residues in the CDR3. Germline V gene sequence: CDR1 SGHDT, CDR2 YYEEEE. The CDR3 protein is CASSSGTGVLTEKLFF. For the CDR3, the DNA is TGTGCCAGCAGCTCAGGAACAGGGGTATTAACGGAAAAACTGTTTTTT.

The CDR3 DNA follows: TGTGCCAGCAGTCGACGTCGGACTAGCGGGTTTGAAGATGAGCAGTTCTTC. It codes for CASSRRRTSGFEDEQFF. The chain links TRBV7-3 to TRBJ2-1, with TRBD2 matching over 11 bases. V gave up 6 bases and J gave up 8 bases; unmatched junction bases: 15. Germline V CDR1 and CDR2: SGHTA, FQGTGA. This CDR3 region has 17 residues.

This chain joins TRBV28 and TRBJ1-5, with a possible D match to TRBD1 (6 bases). The length of the CDR3 is 14 residues. Germline assignment: CDR1 MDHEN and CDR2 SYDVKM. V was pared by 3 bases and J by 6 bases, with 12 bases between. CDR3 loop: CASSLVEGGQPQHF. The CDR3 nucleotides read TGTGCCAGCAGTTTGGTCGAAGGGGGTCAGCCCCAGCATTTT.

The chain employs TRBV27 and TRBJ2-5; 8 positions match TRBD1. The J call is uncertain, as TRBJ2-7 better fits the DNA end. The CDR3 covers 13 residues. Germline CDR1 is MNHEY and CDR2 is SMNVEV (reference sequence). The CDR3 coding sequence is TGTGCCAGCAGTTTGGACAGGGTGAACGAGCAGTACTTC. Protein sequence: CASSLDRVNEQYF.